These 22 T cell receptor beta chains originate from one sample sequenced in a study of control samples from healthy donors and cancer patients. Method: immunoSEQ multiplex PCR; TCRdb's copy keeps in-frame clones and lacks some. The profile covers 150,000 to 200,000 clones, with approximately 90% appearing a single time and about 12% taken by the ten largest. The specimen was blood. These receptors all stem from a man aged 25-40 years in good health.

V gene TRBV10-2 combines with J gene TRBJ1-6; D gene uncertain. The germline gives CDR1 WSHSY, CDR2 SAAADI. V was cut by 0 bases and J by 10 bases, with 10 bases left in between. The CDR3 has 14 amino acids. The CDR3 DNA sequence: TGCGCCAGCAGTGAGTCGAACCTTAAGTCACCCCTCCACTTT. It translates to CASSESNLKSPLHF.

The chain joins TRBV6-2 or TRBV6-3 to TRBJ1-2; D is unclear. The CDR3 loop spans 15 amino acids. Trimming left V 3 bases short and J 2 bases short, with 13 bases between. Germline V lookup: CDR1 MNHEY, CDR2 SVGEGT. In nucleotides, the CDR3 is TGTGCCAGCAGTTATACGAAGGGAACCAACTATGGCTACACCTTC. This translates into CASSYTKGTNYGYTF.

This clone was observed once. The rearrangement joins TRBV6-1 to TRBJ1-5, with 8 bases aligning to TRBD1. The CDR3 consists of 15 residues. V lost 0 bases to trimming and J lost 7 bases; unmatched junction nucleotides: 5. The germline V gene encodes CDR1 MNHNS and CDR2 SASEGT. The CDR3 region has the DNA TGTGCCAGCAGTGAAGCAAGGACAGGGAAACAGCCCCAGCATTTT. Protein sequence: CASSEARTGKQPQHF.

The CDR3 loop is CASSPQAGTGGDEQYF. For the CDR3, the DNA is TGTGCCAGCAGCCCACAGGCCGGGACAGGGGGAGACGAGCAGTACTTC. The chain links TRBV7-6 to TRBJ2-7, with 11 bases lining up with TRBD1. This CDR3 comprises 16 residues. The germline V gene encodes CDR1 SGHVS and CDR2 FNYEAQ. The ends lost 5 bases at V and 5 bases at J; junction bases unmatched: 11.

The V and J genes are TRBV4-1 and TRBJ1-6, with TRBD1 as a possible D gene (5 bases). The germline V gene has CDR1 MGHRA and CDR2 YSYEKL. This CDR3 comprises 16 residues. V was clipped by 2 bases and J by 10 bases, with 18 bases between them. The CDR3, as DNA: TGCGCCAGCAGCCAACCCGGGACCTACCTTCGCTCACCCCTCCACTTT. Protein: CASSQPGTYLRSPLHF.

The chain employs TRBV18 and TRBJ2-6; D unclear. V lost 2 bases and J 0 bases, leaving 8 bases between the germline ends. The CDR3 is made up of 16 amino acids. Germline V lookup: CDR1 KGHSH, CDR2 LQKENI. CDR3 residues: CASSPILSSGANVLTF. The DNA for the CDR3 is TGTGCCAGCTCACCAATTCTTAGCTCTGGGGCCAACGTCCTGACTTTC.

This clone has just one count. The chain employs TRBV6-4 and TRBJ2-1; D is unclear. CDR3 length equals 13 residues. The germline V and J ends were trimmed by 8 bases and 9 bases, with 17 bases remaining between them. Per germline, CDR1 MRHNA and CDR2 SNTAGT. Here the CDR3 DNA reads TGTGCCAGCTCACGAGAATCCTACGGTGAGCAGTTCTTC. This translates into CASSRESYGEQFF.

The chain links TRBV5-4 to TRBJ2-7; D is perhaps TRBD1 or TRBD2 (6 bases each). CDR3 size: 13 residues. Germline-derived CDR1 and CDR2 are SGHNT and YYREEE (reference sequence). With 2 bases removed from V and 4 bases from J, the gap between germline ends came to 10 bases. The CDR3 loop is CASSFGGRYEQYF. The CDR3 DNA sequence: TGTGCCAGCAGCTTCGGGGGCAGATACGAGCAGTACTTC.

The gene calls are TRBV12-3 or TRBV12-4 and TRBJ1-6; D is undetermined. The V gene lost 5 bases and the J gene lost 13 bases, with 15 bases spanning the gap. The CDR3 contains 13 residues. CDR3 loop: CASSHRTTPPLHF. The CDR3, as DNA: TGTGCCAGCAGTCATCGGACCACACCCCCCCTCCACTTT.

V and J are TRBV2 and TRBJ2-5; 8 bases are a match to TRBD2. Trimming cost V 3 bases and J 4 bases; bases outside gene matches: 4. The CDR3 contains 14 residues. The germline V gene encodes CDR1 SNHLY and CDR2 FYNNEI. The CDR3 here is CASSEGLVGETQYF. The CDR3 DNA reads TGTGCCAGCAGTGAGGGACTAGTAGGAGAGACCCAGTACTTC.

The J gene is TRBJ2-1, the V gene TRBV10-3; 7 nucleotides align to TRBD1. CDR3 length: 14 residues. V lost 8 bases and J lost 5; bases outside the gene matches: 9. Per germline, CDR1 ENHRY and CDR2 SYGVKD. The CDR3 sequence: CAIGLQRGHNEQFF. CDR3 bases: TGTGCCATCGGATTACAAAGGGGGCACAATGAGCAGTTCTTC.

This chain connects TRBV19 to TRBJ2-1; 9 bases are a match to TRBD1. With V trimmed by 7 bases and J by 12 bases, 16 bases remained unmatched. Germline V gene lookup returns CDR1 LNHDA and CDR2 SQIVND (reference sequence). The CDR3 totals 15 residues. The CDR3 spells CASTNLQGANRGQFF. The DNA of the CDR3 is TGTGCCAGTACCAACTTACAGGGGGCCAACAGGGGGCAGTTCTTC.

The rearrangement links TRBV29-1 to TRBJ1-1; TRBD1 agrees at 7 bases. V was pared by 5 bases and J by 7 bases, with 4 bases of the junction left unmatched. Germline V gene sequence: CDR1 SQVTM, CDR2 ANQGSEA. This CDR3 has 11 residues. In nucleotides, the CDR3 is TGCAGCGTTAGGGGACAGCGTGAAGCTTTCTTT. This gives the protein CSVRGQREAFF. Combining the CDR3 with reference TRBV29-1 and TRBJ1-1 gives the whole variable domain SAVISQKPSRDICQRGTSLTIQCQVDSQVTMMFWYRQQPGQSLTLIATANQGSEATYESGFVIDKFPISRPNLTFSTLTVSNMSPEDSSIYLCSVRGQREAFFGQGTRLTVV.

The CDR3, as DNA: TGTGCCAGCTCTCCTACAGGGGGCTGGACTGAAGCTTTCTTT. It is translated as CASSPTGGWTEAFF. V and J are TRBV18 and TRBJ1-1, with 9 bases that match TRBD1. This CDR3 has 14 amino acids. Germline V lookup: CDR1 KGHSH, CDR2 LQKENI. The V segment lost 6 bases and the J segment 5 bases; nucleotides outside the gene matches: 7.

This chain joins TRBV28 and TRBJ1-2; 7 bases map to TRBD1. The J segment lost 3 bases and the V segment lost 6 bases, leaving 16 bases of the junction unmatched. CDR3 length: 17 residues. Germline CDR1 and CDR2: MDHEN and SYDVKM. This CDR3 is CASSGAGVQGLHYGYTF. CDR3 in DNA: TGTGCCAGCAGCGGTGCTGGGGTACAGGGGTTGCACTATGGCTACACCTTC.

This clone was counted a single time. This chain uses TRBV27 with TRBJ1-2; D call uncertain. This CDR3 has 14 amino acids. V shed 0 bases and J shed 7 bases, with 12 bases lying between them. CDR1 MNHEY and CDR2 SMNVEV come from the germline V gene (reference sequence). The CDR3 coding sequence is TGTGCCAGCAGTTTATCGGGCACGACTAGTGGCTACACCTTC. Its translation: CASSLSGTTSGYTF.

The rearrangement joins TRBV6-5 to TRBJ1-6; D is uncertain. Trimming shortened V by 0 bases and J by 10 bases, and 10 bases separated the two germline ends. The CDR3 sequence is 14 residues long. From germline, CDR1 is MNHEY and CDR2 SVGAGI. The chain's CDR3 is CASSYSTGVSPLHF. In nucleotides, the CDR3 is TGTGCCAGCAGTTACTCGACGGGCGTGTCACCCCTCCACTTT.

This chain uses TRBV11-2 with TRBJ1-1; D gene ambiguous. The CDR3 runs 11 residues. In germline, CDR1 is SGHAT, CDR2 FQNNGV. Trimming took 1 base from V and 6 from J, leaving 3 bases between them. CDR3 DNA sequence: TGTGCCAGCAGCTTAGTGGCTGAAGCTTTCTTT. Its protein is CASSLVAEAFF.

V usage is TRBV4-1 and J usage is TRBJ1-3; D remains unclear. Germline V gene data show CDR1 as MGHRA and CDR2 as YSYEKL. This CDR3 has 16 residues. V shed 0 bases and J shed 0 bases, with 9 bases lying between them. CDR3 nucleotide sequence: TGCGCCAGCAGCCAAGATGGCAGCAGCTCTGGAAACACCATATATTTT. Its protein product is CASSQDGSSSGNTIYF.

This sequence joins TRBV11-1 and TRBJ2-5; 11 nucleotides agree with TRBD2. The V gene end was trimmed by 8 bases and the J gene end by 0 bases; junction bases not matched to a gene: 5. The CDR3 is 15 residues long. The germline V gene has CDR1 SGHAT and CDR2 FQDESV (reference sequence). The CDR3 is CASRKLAGDQETQYF. DNA for the CDR3: TGTGCCAGCCGCAAACTAGCGGGGGACCAAGAGACCCAGTACTTC.

With regard to this clone: One end of the junction fails to match germline, which may point to a read error. The chain recombines TRBV7-6 with TRBJ2-7; tentative D call: TRBD2 (6 bases). This CDR3 comprises 14 residues. Germline-derived CDR1 and CDR2 are SGHVS and FNYEAQ. The CDR3 DNA reads as TGTGCCAGCAGATTAGGGTCACTAGCAGGGGAGCAGTACTTC. This codes for CASRLGSLAGEQYF.

J is TRBJ2-1 and V is TRBV7-9; D perhaps matches TRBD1 (5 bases). This CDR3 spans 13 amino acids. Trimming took 7 bases from V and 7 from J, leaving 14 bases between them. The germline CDR1 and CDR2 sequences are SEHNR and FQNEAQ (reference sequence). CDR3: CASNIAGANEQFF. As DNA, the CDR3 is TGTGCCAGCAACATAGCTGGGGCAAATGAGCAGTTCTTC.